This TCR beta chain stems from a study of response to subunit inactivated influenza vaccine. General observations from the study: The study's authors posited that every seasonal influenza vaccination enlists few new T cells.

TCRdb re-called the RT-PCR reads with MiXCR, one entry per CDR3 protein. The table has 860,000 or so distinct CDR3 sequences, approximately 22% seen once. The V gene lost 4 bases and the J gene lost 0 bases, with 16 bases spanning the gap. The CDR3 consists of 16 residues. Germline V gene sequence: CDR1 SEHNR, CDR2 FQNEAQ (reference sequence). Note on this clonotype: No antigen is known for it.

V is TRBV7-9 and J is TRBJ2-7; TRBD1 is a possible D gene (6 bases). The TCR originated in a man in his fifties or sixties who received an inactivated influenza vaccine. The starting material was PBMCs from blood, obtained roughly 5 days after vaccination. The CDR3 region has the DNA TGTGCCAGCAGCTGGGACGGGGACAAAAACTCCTACGAGCAGTACTTC. Its translation is CASSWDGDKNSYEQYF.